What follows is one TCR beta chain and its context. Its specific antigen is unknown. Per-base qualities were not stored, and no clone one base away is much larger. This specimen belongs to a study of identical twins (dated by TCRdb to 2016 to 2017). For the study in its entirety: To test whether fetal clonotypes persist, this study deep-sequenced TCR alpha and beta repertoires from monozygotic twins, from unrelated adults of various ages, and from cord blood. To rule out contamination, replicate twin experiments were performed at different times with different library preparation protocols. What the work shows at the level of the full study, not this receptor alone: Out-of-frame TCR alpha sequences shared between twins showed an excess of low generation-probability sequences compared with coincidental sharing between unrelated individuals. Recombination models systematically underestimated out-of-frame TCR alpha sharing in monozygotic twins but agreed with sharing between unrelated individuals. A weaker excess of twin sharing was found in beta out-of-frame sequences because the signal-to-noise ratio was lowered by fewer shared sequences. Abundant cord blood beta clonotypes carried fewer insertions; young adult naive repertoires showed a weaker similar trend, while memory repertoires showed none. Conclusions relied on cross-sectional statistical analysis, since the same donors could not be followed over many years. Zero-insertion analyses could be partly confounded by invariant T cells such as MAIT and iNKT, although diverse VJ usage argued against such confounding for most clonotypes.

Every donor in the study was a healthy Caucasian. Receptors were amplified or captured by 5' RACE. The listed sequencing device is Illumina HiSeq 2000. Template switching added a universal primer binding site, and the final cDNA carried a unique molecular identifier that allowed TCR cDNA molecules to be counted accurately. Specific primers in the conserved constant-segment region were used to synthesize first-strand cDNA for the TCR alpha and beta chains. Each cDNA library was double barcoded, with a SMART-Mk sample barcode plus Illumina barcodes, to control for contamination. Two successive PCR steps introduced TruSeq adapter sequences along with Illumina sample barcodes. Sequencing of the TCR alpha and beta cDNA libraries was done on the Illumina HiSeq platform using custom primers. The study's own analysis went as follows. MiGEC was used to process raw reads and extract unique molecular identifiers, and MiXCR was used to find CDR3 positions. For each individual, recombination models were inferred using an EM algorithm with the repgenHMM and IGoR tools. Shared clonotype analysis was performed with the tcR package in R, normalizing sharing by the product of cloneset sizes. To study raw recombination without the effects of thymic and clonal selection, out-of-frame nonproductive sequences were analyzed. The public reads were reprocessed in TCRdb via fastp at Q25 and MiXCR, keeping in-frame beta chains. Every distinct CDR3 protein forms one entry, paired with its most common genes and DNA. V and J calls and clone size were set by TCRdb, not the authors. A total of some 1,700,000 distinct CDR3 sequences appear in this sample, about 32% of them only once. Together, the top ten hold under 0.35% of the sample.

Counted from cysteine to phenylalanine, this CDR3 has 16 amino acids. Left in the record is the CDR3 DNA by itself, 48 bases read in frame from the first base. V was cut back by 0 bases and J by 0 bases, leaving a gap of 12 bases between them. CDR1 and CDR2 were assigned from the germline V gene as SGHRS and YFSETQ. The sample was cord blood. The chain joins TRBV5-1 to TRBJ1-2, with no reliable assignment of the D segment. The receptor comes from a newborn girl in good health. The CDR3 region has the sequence CASSLEKVSANYGYTF. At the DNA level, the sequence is TGCGCCAGCAGCTTGGAGAAGGTATCAGCTAACTATGGCTACACCTTC.